Below, one T cell receptor beta chain is given with its context. What it binds is not known. The CDR3 consists of 15 residues. Germline CDR1 reads MGHRA; CDR2 reads YSYEKL. Trimming pared 0 bases from V and 2 bases from J, leaving 11 bases between. The data were obtained in a study of cytomegalovirus exposure and HLA in healthy donors. At the level of the study: Earlier sequencing of about 200 million T cells yielded roughly 120 million unique TCR beta sequences. General study points: Under in vitro conditions, a few CMV-associated chains were confirmed as specific for CMV antigens.

The PCR employed 60 Vbeta primers together with 13 Jbeta primers. Method: immunoSEQ multiplex PCR; TCRdb's copy keeps in-frame clones and lacks some. The repertoire has fewer than 350,000 clones, roughly 90% of them found once; the top ten carry roughly 2%. This chain uses TRBV4-1 with TRBJ2-7; no clear D. This receptor was taken from a woman aged 18 to 35 in good health and CMV-seronegative. The sample was PBMCs. This CDR3 is CASSQEVRRAYEQYF. CDR3 in DNA: TGCGCCAGCAGCCAAGAAGTCAGGCGAGCCTACGAGCAGTACTTC.